This T cell receptor (beta chain) was sequenced for a study of PD-L1 blockade in urothelial cancer. As for the study in general: Males with urothelial cancer arising in the bladder constituted about 90% of the roughly 29 patients. The study's findings and limits: Below-median blood TCR clonality before treatment forecast better survival. Tumor-associated blood clones were expanded more by durable-benefit patients at 3 weeks.

Germline V gene data show CDR1 as SGHVS and CDR2 as FQNEAQ. CDR3 length: 14 residues. V lost 5 bases, J lost 3 bases, and 10 bases lay in between. Time point described: peripheral blood 6 weeks after treatment start. Patients each gave 1 to 8 samples, pretreatment and on-treatment. Generated by immunoSEQ multiplex PCR, the TCRdb table keeps only in-frame clones and is missing some. The top ten hold roughly a tenth of the sample, which has about 35,000 clones, 75% to 90% seen once. Concerning this clone: Its antigen is not identified.

The TCR comes from a man aged 35 to 55 with urothelial cancer. This sample comprised PBMCs, obtained around atezolizumab (anti-PD-L1) treatment. V is TRBV7-8 and J is TRBJ1-4; TRBD1 might be the D (5 bases). The CDR3 is CASSRDRPNEKLFF. As DNA, the CDR3 is TGTGCCAGCAGCCGAGACAGACCTAATGAAAAACTGTTTTTT.